This T cell receptor (beta chain) derives from a study of cytomegalovirus exposure and HLA in healthy donors. The germline V gene has CDR1 MNHNS and CDR2 SASEGT. The CDR3 totals 14 residues. This clone was found once. Researchers ran the PCR with 60 Vbeta and 13 Jbeta primers. TCRdb keeps only in-frame clones here, not all; method: immunoSEQ multiplex PCR. The table has under 250,000 clones, 80% to 90% seen once. The sample was PBMCs. The V and J genes are TRBV6-1 and TRBJ2-5; D unclear. The J call may not be correct, given that the DNA end is closer to TRBJ2-7. This TCR was recovered from a girl aged 2 to 10 in good health and CMV-seronegative. The CDR3 reads CASSEVDGTYEQYF. The CDR3 coding sequence is TGTGCCAGCAGTGAAGTTGATGGTACCTACGAGCAGTACTTC.